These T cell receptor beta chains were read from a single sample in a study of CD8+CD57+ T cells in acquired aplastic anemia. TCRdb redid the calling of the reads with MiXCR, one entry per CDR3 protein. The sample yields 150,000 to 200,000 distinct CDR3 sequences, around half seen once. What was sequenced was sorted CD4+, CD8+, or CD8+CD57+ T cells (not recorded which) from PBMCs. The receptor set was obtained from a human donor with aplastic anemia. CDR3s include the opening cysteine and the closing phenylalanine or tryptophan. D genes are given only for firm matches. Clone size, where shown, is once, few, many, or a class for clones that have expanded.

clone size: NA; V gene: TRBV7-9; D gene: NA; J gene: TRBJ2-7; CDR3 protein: CASSLAAGGEQYF; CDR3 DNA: TGTGCCAGCAGCTTAGCGGCAGGAGGCGAGCAGTACTTC
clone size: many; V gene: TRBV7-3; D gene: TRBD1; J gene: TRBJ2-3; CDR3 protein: CASSPTGGTDTQYF; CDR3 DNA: TGTGCCAGCAGCCCGACAGGGGGCACAGATACGCAGTATTTT
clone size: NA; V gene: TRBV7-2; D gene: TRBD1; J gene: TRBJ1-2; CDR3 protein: CASSGDRGNGYGYTF; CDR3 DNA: TGTGCCAGCAGCGGGGACAGGGGAAACGGCTATGGCTACACCTTC
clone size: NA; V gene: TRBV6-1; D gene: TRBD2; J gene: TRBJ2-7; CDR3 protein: CASRTGRTSGYEQYF; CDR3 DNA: TGTGCCAGCAGAACCGGAAGGACTAGCGGTTACGAGCAGTACTTC
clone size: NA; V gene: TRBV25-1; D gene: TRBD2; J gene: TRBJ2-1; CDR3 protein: CASRETGTSGNNEQFF; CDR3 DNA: TGTGCCAGCAGGGAAACCGGGACTAGCGGTAACAATGAGCAGTTCTTC
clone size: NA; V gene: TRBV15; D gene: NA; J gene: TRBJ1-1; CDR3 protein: CATRPGWKQGNTEAFF; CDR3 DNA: TGTGCCACCAGACCCGGTTGGAAACAGGGGAACACTGAAGCTTTCTTT
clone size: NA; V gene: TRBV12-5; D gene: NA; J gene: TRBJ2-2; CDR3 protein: CASGLVQSVTGELFF; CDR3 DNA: TGTGCTAGTGGTTTGGTACAAAGCGTCACCGGGGAGCTGTTTTTT
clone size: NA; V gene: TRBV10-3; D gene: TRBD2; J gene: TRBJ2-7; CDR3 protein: CASSFGTSGIIYEQYF; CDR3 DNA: TGTGCCAGCAGTTTCGGGACTAGCGGGATTATCTACGAGCAGTACTTC
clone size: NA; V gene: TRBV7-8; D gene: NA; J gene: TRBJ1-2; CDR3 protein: CASSPGLSLGGYTF; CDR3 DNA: TGTGCCAGCAGCCCCGGACTCTCACTCGGTGGCTACACCTTC
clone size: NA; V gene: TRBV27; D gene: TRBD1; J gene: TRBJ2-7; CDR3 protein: CASTSLTGVDEQYF; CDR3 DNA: TGTGCCAGCACTTCTCTGACAGGGGTCGACGAGCAGTACTTC
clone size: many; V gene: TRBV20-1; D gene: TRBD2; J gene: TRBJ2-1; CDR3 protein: CSTGTSFIDEQFF; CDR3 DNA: TGCAGTACCGGGACTAGTTTCATCGATGAGCAGTTCTTC
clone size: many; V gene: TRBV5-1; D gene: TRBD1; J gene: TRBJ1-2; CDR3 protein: CASSKGQGEYGYTF; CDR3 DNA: TGCGCCAGCAGCAAGGGACAGGGTGAATATGGCTACACCTTC
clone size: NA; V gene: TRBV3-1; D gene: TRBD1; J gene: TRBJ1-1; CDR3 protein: CASSQAGTGYTEAFF; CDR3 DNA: TGTGCCAGCAGCCAAGCCGGGACAGGGTATACTGAAGCTTTCTTT
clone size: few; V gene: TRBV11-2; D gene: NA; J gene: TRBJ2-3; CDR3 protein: CASSLDGLPGDTQYF; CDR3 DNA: TGTGCCAGCAGCTTAGACGGGCTCCCGGGAGATACGCAGTATTTT
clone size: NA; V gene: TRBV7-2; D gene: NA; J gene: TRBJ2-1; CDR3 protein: CASSLVLQDSSYNEQFF; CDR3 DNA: TGTGCCAGCAGCTTAGTGCTGCAGGATAGCTCCTACAATGAGCAGTTCTTC
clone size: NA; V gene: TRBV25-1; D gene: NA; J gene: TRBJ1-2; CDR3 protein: CATHPGQGGHGYTF; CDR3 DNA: TGTGCCACCCACCCTGGGCAGGGAGGGCATGGCTACACCTTC
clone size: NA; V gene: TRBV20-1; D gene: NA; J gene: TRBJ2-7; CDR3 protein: CSARDPQADYEQYF; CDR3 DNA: TGCAGTGCTAGAGATCCGCAGGCTGACTACGAGCAGTACTTC
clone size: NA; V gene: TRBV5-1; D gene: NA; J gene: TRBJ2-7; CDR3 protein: CASSGVSYEQYF; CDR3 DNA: TGCGCCAGCAGCGGCGTCTCCTACGAGCAGTACTTC
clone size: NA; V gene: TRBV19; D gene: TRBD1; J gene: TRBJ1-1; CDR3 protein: CASPNRQGSTFF; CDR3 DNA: TGTGCCAGTCCGAATCGACAGGGTTCAACTTTCTTT
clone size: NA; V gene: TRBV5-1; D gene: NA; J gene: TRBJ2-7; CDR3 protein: CAGSGPDADEQYF; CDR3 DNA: TGCGCCGGCAGCGGACCGGACGCCGACGAGCAGTACTTC
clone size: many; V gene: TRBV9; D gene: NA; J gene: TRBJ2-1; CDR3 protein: CASSVVGGPYNEQFF; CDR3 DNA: TGTGCCAGCAGCGTAGTGGGGGGGCCCTACAATGAGCAGTTCTTC
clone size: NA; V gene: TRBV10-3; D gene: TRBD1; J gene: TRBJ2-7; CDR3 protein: CAINPGTAIYEQYF; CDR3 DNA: TGTGCCATCAACCCCGGGACAGCCATCTACGAGCAGTACTTC
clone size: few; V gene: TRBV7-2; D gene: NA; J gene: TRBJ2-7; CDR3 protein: CASSLDQGPNYEQYF; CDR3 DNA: TGTGCCAGCAGCTTAGATCAGGGCCCGAACTACGAGCAGTACTTC
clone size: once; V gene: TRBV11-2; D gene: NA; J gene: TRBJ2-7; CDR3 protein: CASSLAPYEQYF; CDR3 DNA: TGTGCCAGCAGCTTAGCACCCTACGAGCAGTACTTC
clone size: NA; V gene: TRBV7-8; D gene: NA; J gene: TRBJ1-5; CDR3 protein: CASSLEGRPQHF; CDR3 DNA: TGTGCCAGCAGCTTAGAAGGGCGGCCCCAGCATTTT
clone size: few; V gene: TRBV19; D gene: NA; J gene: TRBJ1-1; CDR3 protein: CASSIASANTEAFF; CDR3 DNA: TGTGCCAGTAGTATAGCTTCAGCAAACACTGAAGCTTTCTTT
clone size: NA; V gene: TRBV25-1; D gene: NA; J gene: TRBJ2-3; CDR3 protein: CASSEGWRTDTQYF; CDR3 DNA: TGTGCCAGCAGTGAAGGGTGGCGCACAGATACGCAGTATTTT
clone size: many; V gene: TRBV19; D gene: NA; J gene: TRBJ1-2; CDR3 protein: CASTRTGYGYTF; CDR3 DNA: TGTGCCAGTACCAGGACGGGCTATGGCTACACCTTC